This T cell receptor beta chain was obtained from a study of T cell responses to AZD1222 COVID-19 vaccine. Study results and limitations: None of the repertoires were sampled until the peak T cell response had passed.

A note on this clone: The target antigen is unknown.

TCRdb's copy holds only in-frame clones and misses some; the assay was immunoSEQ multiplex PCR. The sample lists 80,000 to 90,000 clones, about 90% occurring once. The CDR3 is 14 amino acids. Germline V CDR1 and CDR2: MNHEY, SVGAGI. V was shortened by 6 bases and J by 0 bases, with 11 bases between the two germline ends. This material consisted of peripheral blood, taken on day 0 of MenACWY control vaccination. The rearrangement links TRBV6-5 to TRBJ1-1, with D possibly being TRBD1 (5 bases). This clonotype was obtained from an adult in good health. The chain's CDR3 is CASSWGRMNTEAFF. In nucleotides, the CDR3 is TGTGCCAGCAGCTGGGGACGGATGAACACTGAAGCTTTCTTT.